A selection of T cell receptor beta chains follows, all from one sample in a study of CD8+CD57+ T cells in acquired aplastic anemia. MiXCR was run by TCRdb on the reads, yielding one entry per CDR3 protein. The sample contains fewer than 250,000 distinct CDR3 sequences, 45% to 50% of which appear only once. The sample was sorted CD4+, CD8+, or CD8+CD57+ T cells (not recorded which) from PBMCs. All receptors derive from a human donor with aplastic anemia. Both conserved end residues are part of each CDR3. The D gene is left open where the match is weak. A clone size is listed for some rows: how often the clone was seen (once, few, many), or a class if it is expanded.

J gene: TRBJ1-5; D gene: .; clone size: .; V gene: TRBV2; CDR3 protein: CASSGQNNQPQHF; CDR3 DNA: TGTGCCAGCAGTGGACAGAACAATCAGCCCCAGCATTTT
J gene: TRBJ2-7; D gene: .; clone size: .; V gene: TRBV5-1; CDR3 protein: CASSQAWASTDVSYEQYF; CDR3 DNA: TGCGCCAGCAGCCAAGCTTGGGCTTCGACTGACGTCTCCTACGAGCAGTACTTC
J gene: TRBJ2-3; D gene: .; clone size: .; V gene: TRBV7-3; CDR3 protein: CASSLSGRTDTQYF; CDR3 DNA: TGTGCCAGCAGCTTATCAGGGCGCACAGATACGCAGTATTTT
J gene: TRBJ2-7; D gene: .; clone size: many; V gene: TRBV10-3; CDR3 protein: CAISESPGVYEQYF; CDR3 DNA: TGTGCCATCAGTGAGTCGCCAGGGGTCTACGAGCAGTACTTC
J gene: TRBJ2-5; D gene: .; clone size: many; V gene: TRBV9; CDR3 protein: CASSTTGAGETQYF; CDR3 DNA: TGTGCCAGCAGCACCACAGGGGCGGGGGAGACCCAGTACTTC
J gene: TRBJ1-1; D gene: .; clone size: many; V gene: TRBV20-1; CDR3 protein: CSARDPGGWMNTEAFF; CDR3 DNA: TGCAGTGCTAGAGACCCGGGAGGCTGGATGAACACTGAAGCTTTCTTT
J gene: TRBJ1-2; D gene: TRBD1; clone size: many; V gene: TRBV6-5; CDR3 protein: CASSPWTGDANYGYTF; CDR3 DNA: TGTGCCAGCAGTCCGTGGACAGGCGACGCTAACTATGGCTACACCTTC
J gene: TRBJ1-1; D gene: TRBD1; clone size: few; V gene: TRBV28; CDR3 protein: CASSPTGTGRTEAFF; CDR3 DNA: TGTGCCAGCAGCCCAACCGGGACAGGGAGAACTGAAGCTTTCTTT
J gene: TRBJ2-7; D gene: .; clone size: .; V gene: TRBV7-3; CDR3 protein: CASSLVAGASYERYF; CDR3 DNA: TGTGCCAGCAGCTTAGTTGCCGGAGCCTCCTACGAGCGGTACTTC
J gene: TRBJ2-1; D gene: .; clone size: many; V gene: TRBV2; CDR3 protein: CASSGDASGYSSYNEQFF; CDR3 DNA: TGTGCCAGCAGTGGGGACGCTTCGGGGTATAGCTCCTACAATGAGCAGTTCTTC
J gene: TRBJ2-3; D gene: TRBD2; clone size: many; V gene: TRBV4-1; CDR3 protein: CASTGGDTQYF; CDR3 DNA: TGCGCCAGCACGGGAGGAGATACGCAGTATTTT
J gene: TRBJ2-2; D gene: .; clone size: many; V gene: TRBV27; CDR3 protein: CASSFRAGDTGELFF; CDR3 DNA: TGTGCCAGCAGTTTTCGCGCAGGAGACACCGGGGAGCTGTTTTTT
J gene: TRBJ2-7; D gene: .; clone size: once; V gene: TRBV12-3/TRBV12-4; CDR3 protein: CASSNSPTYEQYF; CDR3 DNA: TGTGCCAGCAGTAACAGCCCTACCTACGAGCAGTACTTC
J gene: TRBJ2-7; D gene: .; clone size: .; V gene: TRBV20-1; CDR3 protein: CSASPYEQYF; CDR3 DNA: TGCAGTGCTAGTCCTTACGAGCAGTACTTC
J gene: TRBJ2-5; D gene: TRBD2; clone size: .; V gene: TRBV10-3; CDR3 protein: CAISSGLAGTTQETQYF; CDR3 DNA: TGTGCCATCAGCTCCGGACTAGCGGGGACTACACAAGAGACCCAGTACTTC
J gene: TRBJ1-5; D gene: TRBD1; clone size: .; V gene: TRBV30; CDR3 protein: CAWSPDRGGQPQHF; CDR3 DNA: TGTGCCTGGAGCCCGGACAGGGGCGGGCAGCCCCAGCATTTT
J gene: TRBJ1-2; D gene: .; clone size: .; V gene: TRBV10-3; CDR3 protein: CAISESRGRGNYGYTF; CDR3 DNA: TGTGCCATCAGTGAGTCTAGAGGCAGGGGAAACTATGGCTACACCTTC
J gene: TRBJ1-2; D gene: TRBD1; clone size: .; V gene: TRBV29-1; CDR3 protein: CSVRDRGLTYGYTF; CDR3 DNA: TGCAGCGTCCGGGACAGGGGGCTGACCTATGGCTACACCTTC
J gene: TRBJ1-1; D gene: .; clone size: .; V gene: TRBV25-1; CDR3 protein: CASSDGATEAFF; CDR3 DNA: TGTGCCAGTAGCGACGGAGCCACTGAAGCTTTCTTT
J gene: TRBJ1-3; D gene: .; clone size: .; V gene: TRBV7-2; CDR3 protein: CASSLSISGNTIYF; CDR3 DNA: TGTGCCAGCAGCCTCAGTATCTCTGGAAACACCATATATTTT
J gene: TRBJ1-1; D gene: .; clone size: .; V gene: TRBV10-3; CDR3 protein: CAISAVSAEAFF; CDR3 DNA: TGTGCCATCAGTGCGGTTAGCGCTGAAGCTTTCTTT
J gene: TRBJ2-2; D gene: .; clone size: .; V gene: TRBV7-2; CDR3 protein: CASSLGAAFANTGELFF; CDR3 DNA: TGTGCCAGCAGCTTAGGTGCGGCATTCGCGAACACCGGGGAGCTGTTTTTT
J gene: TRBJ1-2; D gene: .; clone size: many; V gene: TRBV29-1; CDR3 protein: CSVDQYPGRDDGYTF; CDR3 DNA: TGCAGCGTTGATCAATACCCAGGGCGGGATGATGGCTACACCTTC
J gene: TRBJ2-5; D gene: TRBD1; clone size: .; V gene: TRBV29-1; CDR3 protein: CSVGQGSLRRAGTQYF; CDR3 DNA: TGCAGCGTTGGACAGGGAAGTCTTCGTCGCGCCGGGACCCAGTACTTC
J gene: TRBJ2-7; D gene: .; clone size: .; V gene: TRBV18; CDR3 protein: CASSPQGDKSYEQYF; CDR3 DNA: TGTGCCAGCTCCCCCCAGGGAGACAAGTCCTACGAGCAGTACTTC
J gene: TRBJ2-3; D gene: .; clone size: .; V gene: TRBV20-1; CDR3 protein: CSARGVVASGTDTQYF; CDR3 DNA: TGCAGTGCTCGTGGGGTGGTGGCTAGCGGCACAGATACGCAGTATTTT
J gene: TRBJ1-2; D gene: .; clone size: many; V gene: TRBV12-3/TRBV12-4; CDR3 protein: CASSWEGTPYGYTF; CDR3 DNA: TGTGCCAGCAGTTGGGAAGGTACTCCTTATGGCTACACCTTC
J gene: TRBJ2-7; D gene: .; clone size: .; V gene: TRBV24-1; CDR3 protein: CATRRPGRYYEQYF; CDR3 DNA: TGTGCCACCAGGCGACCGGGGAGGTACTACGAGCAGTACTTC
J gene: TRBJ1-5; D gene: TRBD1; clone size: .; V gene: TRBV20-1; CDR3 protein: CSASRGQGVGQPQHF; CDR3 DNA: TGCAGTGCTAGTAGGGGACAGGGAGTCGGGCAGCCCCAGCATTTT
J gene: TRBJ2-7; D gene: TRBD2; clone size: .; V gene: TRBV7-3; CDR3 protein: CASSSSGRADEQYF; CDR3 DNA: TGTGCCAGCAGTTCGAGCGGGAGGGCCGACGAGCAGTACTTC
J gene: TRBJ1-5; D gene: .; clone size: .; V gene: TRBV19; CDR3 protein: CASSIGGRNQPQHF; CDR3 DNA: TGTGCCAGTAGTATAGGCGGAAGAAATCAGCCCCAGCATTTT
J gene: TRBJ2-5; D gene: .; clone size: .; V gene: TRBV12-3/TRBV12-4; CDR3 protein: CASSVVGDPQETQYF; CDR3 DNA: TGTGCCAGCAGCGTAGTCGGGGACCCCCAAGAGACCCAGTACTTC
J gene: TRBJ1-6; D gene: .; clone size: many; V gene: TRBV6-1; CDR3 protein: CASSEAGQGHSPLHF; CDR3 DNA: TGTGCCAGCAGTGAAGCTGGGCAGGGGCATTCACCCCTCCACTTT